A single TCR beta chain is shown here with its context. CDR3 size: 15 residues. Trimming left V 0 bases short and J 6 bases short, with 17 bases between. Germline CDR1 is SQVTM and CDR2 is ANQGSEA. TCRdb's table, derived via immunoSEQ multiplex PCR, lists solely in-frame clones and lacks some. Of roughly 100,000 clones in the sample, about 86% were seen once. The data belong to a study of T cell clones after liver transplantation. In the study overall: TCRbeta sequencing after a pre-transplant mixed lymphocyte reaction identified graft-donor-reactive clones, later tracked in post-transplant blood.

The chain couples TRBV29-1 to TRBJ1-1, with D perhaps matching TRBD1 (6 bases). The TCR sequence derives from a human patient who received a liver transplant. The graft donor may account for some of the T cells. This material consisted of CD4+ T cells from blood, taken around 48 months after liver transplant. The CDR3 DNA reads as TGCAGCGTTGAAGATAGGGGGACTGGGCGCTCTGAAGCTTTCTTT. Amino acids: CSVEDRGTGRSEAFF.